This T cell receptor (beta chain) was obtained from a study of cytomegalovirus exposure and HLA in healthy donors. Findings and limits, study-wide: Rarity held for most TCR sequences, but there were some public TCRs that occurred in many donors. A list of 150 or so TCR beta chains associated with cytomegalovirus was given.

Assay: immunoSEQ multiplex PCR; the TCRdb copy retains only in-frame clones and omits some. The sample holds tens of thousands of clones, nearly 95% seen once. Germline-derived CDR1 and CDR2 are MDHEN and SYDVKM. V lost 2 bases and J 5 bases, leaving 15 bases between the germline ends. This CDR3 contains 15 residues. Worth noting for this clone: The antigen is unknown.

This chain links TRBV28 with TRBJ2-5, with D possibly matching TRBD1 (5 bases). The clonotype originates from a man in his late teens or twenties in good health and CMV-seropositive. Specimen: PBMCs. CDR3 sequence: CASSLIGQGWETQYF. CDR3 in DNA: TGTGCCAGCAGTTTAATCGGGCAGGGTTGGGAGACCCAGTACTTC. Variable domain in full (rest from reference TRBV28 and TRBJ2-5): DVKVTQSSRYLVKRTGEKVFLECVQDMDHENMFWYRQDPGLGLRLIYFSYDVKMKEKGDIPEGYSVSREKKERFSLILESASTNQTSMYLCASSLIGQGWETQYFGPGTRLLVL.